The entry that follows covers one T cell receptor beta chain sequence. Its target is not known. The sample originates from a study of Ad26.COV2.S vaccination and SARS-CoV-2 variants. Overall study: The trial was COV1001 and the donor's arm was Ad26.COV2.S. In the study, Ad26.COV2.S was injected intramuscularly once, or twice 56 days apart.

The data were produced by immunoSEQ multiplex PCR, yet TCRdb's version contains in-frame clones alone and is incomplete. The sample carries roughly 700,000 clones, around 89% recorded once. V gave up 4 bases and J gave up 11 bases, with 15 bases separating them. The CDR3 contains 13 residues. The germline V gene encodes CDR1 SNHLY and CDR2 FYNNEI. Treatment given: 15 to 20 received Ad26.COV2.S at low or high dose, single or two shots; roughly five received placebo; per-sample allocation not given. It was on day 63 after the first vaccine or placebo injection that samples were taken. The study's findings and limits: Measures of TCR breadth and depth may have fallen short of total T cell responses. The placebo group had lower spike-specific TCR breadth than the vaccine recipients did.

The sequences come from peripheral blood, collected in a trial of Ad26.COV2.S vaccine versus placebo. The chain employs TRBV2 and TRBJ1-5; D gene uncertain. The origin of this receptor is a person between 18 and 65 years old who received the Ad26.COV2.S COVID-19 vaccine or a placebo. CDR3 in amino acids: CASSGQVDGAQHF. CDR3 sequence (DNA): TGTGCCAGCAGTGGCCAGGTGGACGGGGCCCAGCATTTT.